The 19 T cell receptor beta chains below come from one sample, sequenced in a study of blood T cell repertoires in COVID-19. The repertoire was sequenced with immunoSEQ multiplex PCR; TCRdb's copy has only in-frame clones and lacks some. The table lists more than 300,000 clones, about 83% of them singletons. What was sequenced was peripheral blood. Receptor source: a woman aged 45-60 years with acute or convalescent COVID-19.

This chain uses TRBV6-5 with TRBJ1-2; 8 bases line up with TRBD1. The V segment lost 8 bases and the J segment 4 bases; nucleotides outside the gene matches: 3. Germline loops: CDR1 MNHEY, CDR2 SVGAGI. The CDR3 is 12 residues long. CDR3 bases: TGTGCCAGCCGACAGGGGAGCTATGGCTACACCTTC. Translation: CASRQGSYGYTF.

This rearrangement joins TRBV2 to TRBJ2-5; perhaps TRBD2 as D (6 bases). The length of the CDR3 is 14 residues. Trimming took off 2 bases at V and 3 bases at J, with 10 bases between the two ends. Germline CDR1 and CDR2: SNHLY and FYNNEI. In DNA, the CDR3 is TGTGCCAGCAGTGAACAGGGAGGTGAAGAGACCCAGTACTTC. Protein product: CASSEQGGEETQYF.

This clone was observed many times. The CDR3 region has the DNA TGTGCCAGCACCTCCCGGTCAGGGCAGCAGTTTAGCTATGGCTACACCTTC. It translates to CASTSRSGQQFSYGYTF. The genes are TRBV28 and TRBJ1-2; D possibly corresponds to TRBD1 (5 bases). This CDR3 has 17 residues. Germline V gene lookup returns CDR1 MDHEN and CDR2 SYDVKM. Trimming removed 7 bases at V and 4 bases at J, with 25 bases between.

This chain connects TRBV27 to TRBJ2-1, with 7 bases aligning to TRBD2. The CDR3 is made up of 13 amino acids. Looked up from germline, CDR1 is MNHEY and CDR2 is SMNVEV (reference sequence). V was pared by 8 bases and J by 5 bases, with 6 bases of the junction left unmatched. In nucleotides, the CDR3 is TGTGCCAGCTGGACGGGGGGTCACAATGAGCAGTTCTTC. This codes for CASWTGGHNEQFF.

The genes are TRBV6-5 and TRBJ2-5; 8 bases are shared with TRBD2. Looked up from germline, CDR1 is MNHEY and CDR2 is SVGAGI. V gave up 2 bases and J gave up 1 base; unmatched junction bases: 6. The CDR3 contains 16 residues. For the CDR3, the DNA is TGTGCCAGCAGTTACACACTAGCGGAGCTCCAAGAGACCCAGTACTTC. It specifies CASSYTLAELQETQYF.

In its sample, this clone was seen a few times. This sequence joins TRBV9 and TRBJ2-5, with 7 nucleotides matching TRBD1. Germline V lookup: CDR1 SGDLS, CDR2 YYNGEE. The CDR3 loop spans 16 amino acids. V was clipped by 0 bases and J by 5 bases; unmatched bases: 10. CDR3 region: CASSVESRGRMETQYF. In DNA form, the CDR3 reads TGTGCCAGCAGCGTAGAATCGAGGGGGCGAATGGAGACCCAGTACTTC.

The V and J genes are TRBV5-1 and TRBJ1-1, with TRBD1 matching over 11 bases. With 0 bases clipped from V and 1 base from J, the junction kept 2 bases outside the gene matches. Germline CDR1 SGHRS, CDR2 YFSETQ. The CDR3 is made up of 16 amino acids. CDR3 sequence: CASSLGTGGRNTEAFF. CDR3 sequence (DNA): TGCGCCAGCAGCTTGGGGACAGGGGGCAGGAACACTGAAGCTTTCTTT.

The chain couples TRBV4-1 to TRBJ1-5, with 9 bases lining up with TRBD1. V shed 3 bases, J shed 4 bases, and the junction held 7 bases outside the gene matches. This CDR3 region has 16 residues. In germline, CDR1 is MGHRA, CDR2 YSYEKL. CDR3 amino acids: CASSHVGQGRNQPQHF. The CDR3 DNA follows: TGCGCCAGCAGCCATGTCGGACAGGGGAGAAATCAGCCCCAGCATTTT.

The rearrangement links TRBV5-1 to TRBJ2-1; D remains ambiguous. V lost 3 bases to trimming and J lost 0 bases, with 10 bases between them. Germline loops: CDR1 SGHRS, CDR2 YFSETQ. The CDR3 is 15 residues long. CDR3 nucleotide sequence: TGCGCCAGCAGCTCCGGGTATAACTCCTACAATGAGCAGTTCTTC. As protein: CASSSGYNSYNEQFF.

The chain carries TRBV11-3 and TRBJ2-3, with 7 bases lining up with TRBD2. CDR1 is SGHNT, CDR2 YENEEA, per germline. The CDR3 is 16 residues long. Unmatched junction bases numbered 8, after V lost 5 bases and J lost 0 bases. CDR3: CASSTLTGRSTDTQYF. The CDR3 nucleotides are TGTGCCAGCAGCACACTGACCGGGAGGAGCACAGATACGCAGTATTTT. Filled out from reference TRBV11-3 and TRBJ2-3, the complete variable domain reads EAGVVQSPRYKIIEKKQPVAFWCNPISGHNTLYWYLQNLGQGPELLIRYENEEAVDDSQLPKDRFSAERLKGVDSTLKIQPAELGDSAVYLCASSTLTGRSTDTQYFGPGTRLTVL.

The J gene is TRBJ1-2, the V gene TRBV19; weak D call: TRBD1 (5 bases). Trimming cost V 9 bases and J 1 base, with 18 bases left between them. Germline lookup yields CDR1 LNHDA and CDR2 SQIVND (reference sequence). The CDR3 is made up of 15 amino acids. The CDR3 region is CASKRGDDGNYGYTF. The CDR3 DNA reads TGTGCCAGCAAGCGGGGGGACGACGGTAACTATGGCTACACCTTC.

The chain recombines TRBV10-3 with TRBJ1-5, with TRBD1 identical over 7 bases. The CDR3 loop spans 15 amino acids. Germline CDR1 and CDR2: ENHRY and SYGVKD. Trimming removed 0 bases from V and 7 bases from J; junction bases left unmatched: 6. CDR3 residues: CAISESGQVGQPQHF. CDR3 sequence (DNA): TGTGCCATCAGTGAGTCAGGACAGGTCGGCCAGCCCCAGCATTTT.

The chain recombines TRBV2 with TRBJ1-1, with D perhaps matching TRBD1 (6 bases). Per the germline V gene, CDR1 is SNHLY and CDR2 is FYNNEI. Trimming shortened V by 7 bases and J by 1 base, and 10 bases separated the two germline ends. The CDR3 length is 13 residues. The CDR3 DNA reads as TGTGCCAGCACCGAGGACAGGAACACTGAAGCTTTCTTT. This encodes CASTEDRNTEAFF.

This clone has a single count. V is TRBV6-1 and J is TRBJ2-1; 7 bases line up with TRBD2. Trimming cost V 2 bases and J 2 bases; bases outside gene matches: 9. The CDR3 has 17 amino acids. The germline CDR1 and CDR2 sequences are MNHNS and SASEGT. CDR3 nucleotide sequence: TGTGCCAGCAGTGAATCCCGTGGGGGGGTCACCTACAATGAGCAGTTCTTC. It specifies CASSESRGGVTYNEQFF.

In its sample, this clone was seen many times. The chain has TRBV9 and TRBJ2-5, with D unclear. Trimming took 0 bases from V and 4 from J, leaving 10 bases between them. Germline-derived CDR1 and CDR2 are SGDLS and YYNGEE. This CDR3 is 14 amino acids long. CDR3 loop: CASSVGSERETQYF. CDR3 DNA: TGTGCCAGCAGCGTAGGATCGGAGAGAGAGACCCAGTACTTC.

The rearrangement uses TRBV19 and TRBJ2-5; D gene unclear. V was clipped by 0 bases and J by 7 bases, with 6 bases between them. Germline lookup yields CDR1 LNHDA and CDR2 SQIVND (reference sequence). The CDR3 covers 12 residues. The CDR3 coding sequence is TGTGCCAGTAGTATAGATTCGGGGACCCAGTACTTC. Translated, it gives CASSIDSGTQYF.

V is TRBV3-1 (or the pseudogene TRBV3-2) and J is TRBJ2-7; 12 nucleotides align to TRBD2. The CDR3 loop spans 14 amino acids. With V trimmed by 4 bases and J by 3 bases, 1 base remained unmatched. Germline V gives CDR1 LGHDT, CDR2 YNNKEL (reference sequence). The chain's CDR3 is CASSLTSGSYEQYF. The CDR3 DNA reads TGTGCCAGCAGCCTGACTAGCGGGAGCTACGAGCAGTACTTC.

The gene calls are TRBV27 and TRBJ2-1; 7 positions agree with TRBD2. The CDR3 is made up of 13 amino acids. Trimming cost V 3 bases and J 6 bases; bases outside gene matches: 2. Germline V CDR1 and CDR2: MNHEY, SMNVEV (reference sequence). The CDR3: CASSLGGSNEQFF. As DNA, the CDR3 is TGTGCCAGCAGTTTGGGCGGGAGCAATGAGCAGTTCTTC.

The chain employs TRBV30 and TRBJ1-1; 7 positions match TRBD1. Trimming at V came to 6 bases and at J to 5 bases, leaving 6 bases not matched to a gene. CDR3 length: 12 amino acids. Per the germline V gene, CDR1 is GTSNPN and CDR2 is SVGIG (reference sequence). This CDR3 reads CACYRGGTEAFF. The CDR3 region has the DNA TGTGCCTGTTACAGGGGAGGTACTGAAGCTTTCTTT.